Following are 15 T cell receptor beta chains from one sample sequenced in a study of shared clonotypes between healthy human individuals. The assay was immunoSEQ multiplex PCR, and TCRdb's table has in-frame clones only and misses some. The sample has a few hundred thousand clones; around 95% are singletons. CD45RO-negative CD8 cells positively selected for CCR7 made up the naive population, which excluded terminally differentiated effector memory CD45RA+ cells. The sequenced material came from naive CD8+ T cells sorted from blood. The receptors come from a woman under 40 in good health.

This chain links TRBV28 with TRBJ1-2; D gene uncertain. V was trimmed by 2 bases and J by 0 bases, leaving 7 bases between them. CDR1 MDHEN and CDR2 SYDVKM come from the germline V gene. CDR3 length equals 14 residues. DNA of the CDR3: TGTGCCAGCAGTTTAATCCCAGCTAACTATGGCTACACCTTC. This codes for CASSLIPANYGYTF.

The V and J genes are TRBV7-2 and TRBJ2-4; 14 bases agree with TRBD2. The CDR3 runs to 17 residues. V was clipped by 5 bases and J by 3 bases; unmatched bases: 6. From germline, CDR1 is SGHTA and CDR2 FQGNSA. For the CDR3, the DNA is TGTGCCAGCAGCCAGACTAGCGGGAGGGGAGGCAAAAACATTCAGTACTTC. This sequence encodes CASSQTSGRGGKNIQYF.

This clone showed up just once. The chain has TRBV19 and TRBJ2-1, with 8 bases aligning to TRBD2. The length of the CDR3 is 10 residues. The germline gives CDR1 LNHDA, CDR2 SQIVND (reference sequence). The V segment lost 4 bases and the J segment 15 bases; nucleotides outside the gene matches: 2. In DNA form, the CDR3 reads TGTGCCAGTAGTAAAGGACTAGCGTTCTTC. It translates to CASSKGLAFF.

The chain recombines TRBV11-2 with TRBJ2-7; D is uncertain. The CDR3 sequence is 14 residues long. The V and J ends lost 3 bases and 0 bases respectively, with 9 bases between them. The germline V gene has CDR1 SGHAT and CDR2 FQNNGV. CDR3 loop: CASSFAADSYEQYF. CDR3 DNA sequence: TGTGCCAGCAGCTTTGCGGCTGACTCCTACGAGCAGTACTTC.

This chain links TRBV29-1 with TRBJ2-7; TRBD2 agrees at 16 bases. This CDR3 is 16 amino acids long. The V gene's germline CDR1 is SQVTM and CDR2 ANQGSEA. V shed 3 bases, J shed 4 bases, and the junction held 6 bases outside the gene matches. This CDR3 reads CSVEGGLAGGPYEQYF. The CDR3, as DNA: TGCAGCGTTGAGGGGGGACTAGCGGGAGGGCCGTACGAGCAGTACTTC.

The chain uses TRBV13 and TRBJ2-7; D is possibly TRBD2 (7 bases). This CDR3 is 15 amino acids long. Germline CDR1 reads PRHDT; CDR2 reads FYEKMQ (reference sequence). Deletions cut 4 bases from V and 5 bases from J, with 18 bases between. The CDR3 sequence: CASSSRTTGRDEQYF. The CDR3 DNA reads as TGTGCCAGCAGCTCAAGAACCACAGGGAGGGACGAGCAGTACTTC.

The DNA of the CDR3 is TGTGCCAGCAGCGGGAGTGGAGGAGTTGAGCAGTTCTTC. Residues: CASSGSGGVEQFF. The chain combines TRBV9 with TRBJ2-1; D is possibly TRBD2 (5 bases). V was clipped by 3 bases and J by 9 bases, with 13 bases between them. The germline V gene has CDR1 SGDLS and CDR2 YYNGEE. The CDR3 contains 13 residues.

This clone was observed a handful of times. The V and J genes are TRBV7-9 and TRBJ1-1; D is unresolved. Per the germline V gene, CDR1 is SEHNR and CDR2 is FQNEAQ (reference sequence). V lost 4 bases and J lost 1, with 1 base in between. This CDR3 is built from 11 residues. CDR3 bases: TGTGCCAGCAGCTGGAACACTGAAGCTTTCTTT. Translation: CASSWNTEAFF. Looking up the rest from reference TRBV7-9 and TRBJ1-1 gives the full variable domain: DTGVSQNPRHKITKRGQNVTFRCDPISEHNRLYWYRQTLGQGPEFLTYFQNEAQLEKSRLLSDRFSAERPKGSFSTLEIQRTEQGDSAMYLCASSWNTEAFFGQGTRLTVV.

The CDR3 DNA is TGTGCCAGCAGCCTGACAGGGGGGTTACACGAGCAGTACTTC. Translating gives CASSLTGGLHEQYF. The chain links TRBV7-8 to TRBJ2-7; 9 bases fit TRBD1. The CDR3 totals 14 residues. Germline V gene data show CDR1 as SGHVS and CDR2 as FQNEAQ. Trimming cost V 5 bases and J 5 bases; bases outside gene matches: 7.

The CDR3 bases are TGTGCGAGGCAGGACGACACCGGGGAGCTGTTTTTT. Protein sequence: CARQDDTGELFF. The gene calls are TRBV5-4 and TRBJ2-2; no reliable D call. In germline, CDR1 is SGHNT, CDR2 YYREEE (reference sequence). The CDR3 loop spans 12 amino acids.

This chain links TRBV7-6 with TRBJ1-2, with TRBD1 matching over 12 bases. The CDR3 is made up of 16 amino acids. The germline V gene has CDR1 SGHVS and CDR2 FNYEAQ. V lost 5 bases, J lost 2 bases, and 6 bases stayed unmatched. The CDR3, as DNA: TGTGCCAGCAGCCCCCAGGGGACAGGGGGCAACTATGGCTACACCTTC. Its protein product is CASSPQGTGGNYGYTF. Looking up the rest from reference TRBV7-6 and TRBJ1-2 gives the full variable domain: GAGVSQSPRYKVTKRGQDVALRCDPISGHVSLYWYRQALGQGPEFLTYFNYEAQQDKSGLPNDRFSAERPEGSISTLTIQRTEQRDSAMYRCASSPQGTGGNYGYTFGSGTRLTVV.

This chain links TRBV19 with TRBJ2-1, with 7 bases identical to TRBD2. The CDR3 has 22 residues. Germline V CDR1 and CDR2: LNHDA, SQIVND (reference sequence). V shed 1 base and J 4 bases; nucleotides not matched to a gene: 25. CDR3 sequence: CASSIGRGTGLPLKLGYNEQFF. As DNA, the CDR3 is TGTGCCAGTAGTATAGGGAGGGGAACGGGACTACCCCTCAAATTGGGGTACAATGAGCAGTTCTTC.

For this clone: At one boundary the junction diverges from the germline segment, which might be a read error. This chain joins TRBV28 and TRBJ2-7; TRBD2 aligns across 12 bases. CDR1 is MDHEN and CDR2 is SYDVKM in the germline V gene. The CDR3 consists of 16 residues. CDR3 amino acids: CASSLPPRLTSGSPHF. CDR3 sequence (DNA): TGTGCCAGCAGTTTACCCCCTCGGCTGACTAGCGGGAGTCCTCACTTC. The variable domain in full, completed from reference TRBV28 and TRBJ2-7, reads DVKVTQSSRYLVKRTGEKVFLECVQDMDHENMFWYRQDPGLGLRLIYFSYDVKMKEKGDIPEGYSVSREKKERFSLILESASTNQTSMYLCASSLPPRLTSGSPHFGPGTRLTVT.

V usage is TRBV2 and J usage is TRBJ2-5, with D possibly TRBD1 on 6 matching bases. This CDR3 has 15 residues. V was trimmed by 1 base and J by 5 bases, leaving 14 bases between them. Germline CDR1 reads SNHLY; CDR2 reads FYNNEI. The CDR3 loop is CASSEVGHSRETQYF. DNA for the CDR3: TGTGCCAGCAGTGAAGTGGGACATTCGCGGGAGACCCAGTACTTC. The full variable domain, its missing parts supplied by reference TRBV2 and TRBJ2-5, is EPEVTQTPSHQVTQMGQEVILRCVPISNHLYFYWYRQILGQKVEFLVSFYNNEISEKSEIFDDQFSVERPDGSNFTLKIRSTKLEDSAMYFCASSEVGHSRETQYFGPGTRLLVL.

The V gene is TRBV14, the J gene TRBJ2-2; no firm D call. The V and J ends lost 4 bases and 6 bases respectively, with 9 bases between them. Germline lookup yields CDR1 SGHDN and CDR2 FVKESK. CDR3 length: 13 residues. The CDR3 protein is CASSPPGAGELFF. As DNA, the CDR3 is TGTGCCAGCAGCCCCCCCGGCGCCGGGGAGCTGTTTTTT.